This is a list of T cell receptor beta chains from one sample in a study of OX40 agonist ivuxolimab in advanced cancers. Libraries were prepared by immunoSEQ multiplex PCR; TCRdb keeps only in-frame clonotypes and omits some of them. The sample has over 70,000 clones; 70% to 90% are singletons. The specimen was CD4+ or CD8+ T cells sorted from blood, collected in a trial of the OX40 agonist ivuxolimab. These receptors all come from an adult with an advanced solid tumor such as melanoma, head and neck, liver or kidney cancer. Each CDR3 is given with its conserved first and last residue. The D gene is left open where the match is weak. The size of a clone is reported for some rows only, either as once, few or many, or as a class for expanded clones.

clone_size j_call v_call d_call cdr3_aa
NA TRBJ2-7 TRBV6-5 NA CASSYSRSPSYEQYF
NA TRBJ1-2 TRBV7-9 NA CASSFGGIIGYTF
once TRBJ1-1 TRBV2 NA CASRFVSMNTEAFF
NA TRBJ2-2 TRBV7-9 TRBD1 CASSSPTGDSGWNTGELFF
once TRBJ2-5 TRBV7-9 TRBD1 CASSLSTGARLETQYF
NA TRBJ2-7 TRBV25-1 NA CASSADGVSYEQYF
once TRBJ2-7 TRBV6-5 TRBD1 CASSRGTGDYYEQYF
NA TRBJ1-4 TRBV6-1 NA CASPADGRNEKLFF
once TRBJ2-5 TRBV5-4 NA CASGTGDRKETQYF
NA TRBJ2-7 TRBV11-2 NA CARAIDYEQYF
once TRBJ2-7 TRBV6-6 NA CASSPKVPYYEQYF
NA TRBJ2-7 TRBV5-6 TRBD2 CASILAGGSSYEQYF
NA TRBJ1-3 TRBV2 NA CASDADFPGNTIYF
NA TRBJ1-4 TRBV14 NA CASSPREVKEGPNEKLFF
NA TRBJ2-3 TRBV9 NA CASSVDWADTQYF
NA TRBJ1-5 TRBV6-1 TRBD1 CASSEYGTGNQPQHF
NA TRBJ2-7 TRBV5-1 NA CASLLSSYEQYF
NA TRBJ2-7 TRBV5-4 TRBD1 CASSLGGTGLQEQYF
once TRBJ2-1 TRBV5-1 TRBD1 CASSPRTGGDEQFF
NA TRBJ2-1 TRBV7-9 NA CASSLESYYNEQFF
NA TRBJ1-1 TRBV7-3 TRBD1 CASSPTGGGEAFF
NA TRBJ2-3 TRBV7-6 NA CASSLARAGYRTDTQYF
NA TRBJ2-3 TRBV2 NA CAGEQGRVGTDTQYF
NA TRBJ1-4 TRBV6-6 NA CASSYGQAYNEKLFF
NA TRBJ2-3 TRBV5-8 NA CASSFGTHGDTQYF
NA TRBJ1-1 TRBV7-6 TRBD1 CASSLRGGAEAFF
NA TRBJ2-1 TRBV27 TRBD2 CASSLSLGRGALRGYNEQFF
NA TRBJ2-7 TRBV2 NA CASSDGYEQYF
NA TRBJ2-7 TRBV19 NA CARRDTYEQYF
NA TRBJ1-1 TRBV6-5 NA CASSLFGAEAFF
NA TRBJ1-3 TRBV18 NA CASSPQVNSGNTIYF
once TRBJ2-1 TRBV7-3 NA CASSLRPRDEQFF
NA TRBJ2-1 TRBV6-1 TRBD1 CASSASPGTGLFF
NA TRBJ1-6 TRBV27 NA CATRRDGNSPLHF
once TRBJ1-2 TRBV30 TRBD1 CAWVDRVPITNYGYTF
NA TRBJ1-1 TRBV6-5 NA CASRAGTEDSLAFF
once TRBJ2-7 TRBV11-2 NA CASSLAKSYEQYF
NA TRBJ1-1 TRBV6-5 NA CASSYGGFGSEAFF
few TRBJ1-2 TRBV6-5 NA CASSEQGPYGYTF
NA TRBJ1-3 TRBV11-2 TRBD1 CASTTGVRNTIYF
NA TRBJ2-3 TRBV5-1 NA CASSLHQPKGTVQLTDTQYF
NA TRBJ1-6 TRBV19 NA CASSTRQLNSPLHF
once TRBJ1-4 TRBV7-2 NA CASSSPGGRDEKLFF
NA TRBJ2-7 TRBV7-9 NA CASSLDLSYEQYF
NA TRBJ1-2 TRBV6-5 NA CASSPWTAGGYTF
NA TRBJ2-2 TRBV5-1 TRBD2 CASSRTSGGTGELFF